This T cell receptor (beta chain) is from a study of T-cell memory formation after mild COVID-19. Study conclusions and caveats: Some clones that responded turned up in pre-infection memory, which suggests that cross-reactive memory joined in. The main location of contracting CD4+ clones was CM and EM, and that of contracting CD8+ clones was EMRA.

With regard to this clonotype: As yet, its antigen is unknown.

Constant-segment primers were used for 5'RACE, and the resulting TCR alpha and TCR beta cDNA libraries carried sample barcodes and UMIs. MiXCR was run by TCRdb on the 5' RACE reads, yielding one entry per CDR3 protein. The sample has 270,000 or so distinct CDR3 sequences; around 17% are singletons. Germline V gene lookup returns CDR1 KGHSH and CDR2 LQKENI. This CDR3 has 15 amino acids. V was shortened by 1 base and J by 4 bases, with 13 bases between the two germline ends. Sequences were obtained from PBMCs or a T cell subset sorted from them (not recorded which). The chain recombines TRBV18 with TRBJ2-5; D unclear. This receptor was identified in a man aged 18 to 30 who had mild COVID-19 (a few samples of this study predate the infection). Cell type and time point are not known. CDR3 nucleotide sequence: TGTGCCAGCTCACCACGTCAGACCTTTTCAGAGACCCAGTACTTC. It encodes CASSPRQTFSETQYF. The whole variable domain, remainder taken from reference TRBV18 and TRBJ2-5, is NAGVMQNPRHLVRRRGQEARLRCSPMKGHSHVYWYRQLPEEGLKFMVYLQKENIIDESGMPKERFSAEFPKEGPSILRIQQVVRGDSAAYFCASSPRQTFSETQYFGPGTRLLVL.